These T cell receptor beta chains were read from a single sample in a study of blood T cells in healthy people across ages. Each CDR3 protein gets one entry after TCRdb re-called the 5' RACE reads with MiXCR. The sample includes about 900,000 distinct CDR3 sequences, roughly 60% seen only once; the top ten take 28%. The sequenced sample consisted of blood. The receptors come from a man aged 25-45 years in good health. CDR3s include the opening cysteine and the closing phenylalanine or tryptophan. D genes are given only for firm matches. The size field is filled for only some rows; it gives once, few, many or a size class.

clone_size d_call j_call v_call cdr3_length cdr3_aa cdr3_nt
few TRBD2 TRBJ2-5 TRBV7-6 15 CASSPLAGQGETQYF TGTGCCAGCAGCCCGCTAGCGGGGCAGGGAGAGACCCAGTACTTC
many NA TRBJ2-7 TRBV5-1 14 CASSKARPIYEQYF TGCGCCAGCAGCAAGGCCCGACCAATCTACGAGCAGTACTTC
NA NA TRBJ1-2 TRBV2 14 CASSVPIPSYGYTF TGTGCCAGCAGTGTTCCAATTCCAAGCTATGGCTACACCTTC
few TRBD1 TRBJ2-4 TRBV18 16 CASSPQTTGGSNIQYF TGTGCCAGCTCACCCCAAACTACAGGGGGGAGTAACATTCAGTACTTC
once NA TRBJ1-2 TRBV7-9 12 CAYPDGRVGYTF TGTGCCTACCCAGACGGGCGCGTGGGCTACACCTTC
NA TRBD1 TRBJ2-7 TRBV7-8 15 CASSLDRAGPYEQYF TGTGCCAGCAGCCTCGACAGGGCAGGTCCATACGAGCAGTACTTC
many NA TRBJ1-1 TRBV6-2/TRBV6-3 16 CASSYPGRLGGTEAFF TGTGCCAGCAGTTACCCTGGGCGACTTGGGGGCACTGAAGCTTTCTTT
NA NA TRBJ2-7 TRBV6-6 14 CASSYNDGAYEQYF TGTGCCAGCAGTTACAACGACGGAGCCTACGAGCAGTACTTC
NA NA TRBJ2-1 TRBV7-2 14 CASSFSGPLNEQFF TGTGCCAGCAGCTTTTCGGGCCCTTTAAATGAGCAGTTCTTC
NA NA TRBJ2-3 TRBV12-3/TRBV12-4 14 CASSSPTKLDTQYF TGTGCCAGCAGTTCCCCGACGAAATTAGATACGCAGTATTTT
once TRBD2 TRBJ2-3 TRBV29-1 16 CSVAKGTSGSADTQYF TGCAGCGTAGCTAAAGGGACTAGCGGTAGTGCAGATACGCAGTATTTT
once TRBD1 TRBJ2-5 TRBV6-5 15 CASSKGQALQETQYF TGTGCCAGCAGTAAGGGACAGGCCCTTCAAGAGACCCAGTACTTC
few TRBD1 TRBJ2-7 TRBV20-1 13 CSARSGGGYEQYF TGCAGTGCTAGATCAGGGGGCGGGTACGAGCAGTACTTC
NA NA TRBJ2-7 TRBV18 13 CASLDDSLYEQYF TGTGCCAGCCTAGACGACAGCCTCTACGAGCAGTACTTC
NA TRBD2 TRBJ2-1 TRBV4-3 16 CASSQDWTSDLVEQFF TGCGCCAGCAGCCAAGACTGGACTAGCGATCTTGTTGAGCAGTTCTTC
NA NA TRBJ2-7 TRBV20-1 13 CSARNRYSDEQYF TGCAGTGCTAGGAACAGGTATTCCGACGAGCAGTACTTC
few TRBD1 TRBJ2-7 TRBV29-1 13 CSGRDRSSYEQYF TGCAGCGGCCGGGACAGGAGCTCCTACGAGCAGTACTTC
NA NA TRBJ1-1 TRBV7-2 13 CASSVPGVTEAFF TGTGCCAGCAGCGTACCAGGGGTCACTGAAGCTTTCTTT
NA TRBD1 TRBJ2-1 TRBV27 17 CASSLSGQGRLYNEQFF TGTGCCAGCAGTTTATCGGGACAGGGGCGACTCTACAATGAGCAGTTCTTC
NA TRBD2 TRBJ2-7 TRBV5-1 17 CASSLGGTSERSSEQYF TGCGCCAGCAGCTTGGGTGGGACTAGCGAACGGAGTTCCGAGCAGTACTTC
many NA TRBJ1-1 TRBV12-3/TRBV12-4 13 CASSWTPRAEAFF TGTGCCAGCAGTTGGACACCACGGGCTGAAGCTTTCTTT
few TRBD1 TRBJ2-4 TRBV7-8 14 CASSSLGQGYLRYF TGTGCCAGCAGCTCCCTGGGACAGGGATACTTACGGTACTTC
few TRBD2 TRBJ2-1 TRBV5-6 17 CASSTQGLARPYNEQFF TGTGCCAGCAGCACACAGGGACTAGCGAGACCCTACAATGAGCAGTTCTTC
NA TRBD1 TRBJ1-5 TRBV15 17 CATSRDGTGGPYQPQHF TGTGCCACCAGCAGAGATGGCACAGGGGGTCCCTATCAGCCCCAGCATTTT
NA NA TRBJ2-1 TRBV4-1 16 CASSDLVGQRDNEQFF TGCGCCAGCAGCGATCTAGTAGGACAGCGAGACAATGAGCAGTTCTTC
NA TRBD1 TRBJ2-1 TRBV11-3 14 CASSQGQSYNEQFF TGTGCCAGCAGCCAGGGACAGTCCTACAATGAGCAGTTCTTC
NA NA TRBJ2-1 TRBV9 14 CASSAGGRANEQFF TGTGCCAGCAGCGCCGGGGGCAGGGCTAATGAGCAGTTCTTC
NA NA TRBJ2-7 TRBV27 15 CASSLSGAPRGEQYF TGTGCCAGCAGTTTATCGGGGGCGCCTCGGGGCGAGCAGTACTTC
many NA TRBJ2-3 TRBV7-2 15 CASSVTLSLRDTQYF TGTGCCAGCAGCGTGACTTTATCCCTGAGAGATACGCAGTATTTT
NA NA TRBJ2-1 TRBV5-4 12 CASSLEGSSSFF TGTGCCAGCAGCTTGGAGGGTAGCAGTTCGTTCTTC
NA TRBD2 TRBJ2-1 TRBV28 14 CAVEGSGGSDEQFF TGTGCCGTCGAAGGTAGCGGGGGGAGCGATGAGCAGTTCTTC
few NA TRBJ1-2 TRBV6-2/TRBV6-3 15 CASSPGRDGTHGYTF TGTGCCAGCTCCCCTGGGCGGGACGGAACTCATGGCTACACCTTC
few NA TRBJ2-4 TRBV13 15 CASSLGGQTLMKQYF TGTGCCAGCAGCTTAGGTGGGCAGACTTTAATGAAGCAGTACTTC
NA NA TRBJ2-1 TRBV29-1 16 CSAGGGGGPEVDEQFF TGCAGCGCCGGTGGGGGGGGGGGGCCCGAGGTCGATGAGCAGTTCTTC
NA TRBD1 TRBJ1-1 TRBV29-1 12 CSAGTGESEAFF TGCAGCGCAGGGACAGGGGAGAGTGAAGCTTTCTTT
NA NA TRBJ1-6 TRBV20-1 12 CSAGEVNSPLHF TGCAGTGCCGGGGAGGTCAATTCACCCCTCCACTTT
NA NA TRBJ2-3 TRBV20-1 15 CSASRVGGRTDTQYF TGCAGTGCTTCGCGTGTGGGGGGCAGGACAGATACGCAGTATTTT
NA TRBD1 TRBJ1-1 TRBV20-1 15 CSAREAGQTNTEAFF TGCAGTGCTAGAGAGGCGGGACAGACGAACACTGAAGCTTTCTTT
NA TRBD1 TRBJ2-1 TRBV20-1 14 CSASRGQRDNGQFF TGCAGTGCTAGTCGGGGACAGCGAGACAATGGGCAGTTCTTC
NA TRBD1 TRBJ2-1 TRBV27 14 CASSMTGGYNEQFF TGTGCCAGCAGTATGACAGGGGGCTACAATGAGCAGTTCTTC
many NA TRBJ2-3 TRBV12-3/TRBV12-4 15 CASSLGLGGTDTQYF TGTGCCAGCAGTTTAGGGCTAGGGGGCACAGATACGCAGTATTTT
NA NA TRBJ2-5 TRBV9 13 CASSVRAEETQYF TGTGCCAGCAGCGTAAGGGCGGAAGAGACCCAGTACTTC
NA TRBD1 TRBJ2-7 TRBV27 13 CATRSGQGHEQYF TGTGCCACTAGGTCGGGACAGGGCCACGAGCAGTACTTC
once TRBD2 TRBJ2-5 TRBV29-1 13 CSVEIREGETQYF TGCAGCGTTGAAATCAGGGAGGGAGAGACCCAGTACTTC
NA NA TRBJ1-4 TRBV20-1 14 CSAQDSISNEKLFF TGCAGTGCTCAAGACAGTATCTCTAATGAAAAACTGTTTTTT
NA NA TRBJ2-7 TRBV9 14 CASATTEGFYEQYF TGTGCCAGCGCGACCACTGAGGGGTTCTACGAGCAGTACTTC
NA NA TRBJ1-5 TRBV7-2 16 CASSLNGQTGNQPQHF TGTGCCAGCAGCTTAAACGGACAGACGGGCAATCAGCCCCAGCATTTT
once TRBD1 TRBJ2-7 TRBV7-2 13 CASSPGQGRAQYF TGTGCCAGCAGCCCCGGACAGGGCAGGGCCCAGTACTTC
NA NA TRBJ1-5 TRBV30 11 CAWSSGQPQHF TGTGCCTGGAGTTCTGGTCAGCCCCAGCATTTT
NA NA TRBJ2-5 TRBV21-1 14 CARQGQGIQETQYF TGTGCCAGACAGGGACAGGGCATACAAGAGACCCAGTACTTC
NA TRBD1 TRBJ2-7 TRBV28 13 CASGTGDTYEQYF TGTGCCAGCGGGACAGGGGATACCTACGAGCAGTACTTC
NA TRBD1 TRBJ2-1 TRBV10-3 18 CAISEPDRGAWRRDEQFF TGTGCCATCAGTGAACCGGACAGGGGGGCATGGAGAAGGGATGAGCAGTTCTTC
NA TRBD2 TRBJ2-1 TRBV7-2 17 CASSPAGTSGGRGEQFF TGTGCCAGCAGCCCCGCCGGGACTAGCGGGGGGCGGGGTGAGCAGTTCTTC
NA NA TRBJ2-2 TRBV20-1 14 CSARAWALAGELFF TGCAGTGCTAGAGCCTGGGCGTTGGCCGGGGAGCTGTTTTTT
NA NA TRBJ1-5 TRBV7-9 17 CASSLGEGSGYNQPQHF TGTGCCAGCAGTCTGGGTGAGGGCAGCGGGTACAATCAGCCCCAGCATTTT
few NA TRBJ2-6 TRBV12-3/TRBV12-4 15 CASSPEDNGANVLTF TGTGCCAGCAGCCCTGAGGACAATGGGGCCAACGTCCTGACTTTC
NA NA TRBJ2-1 TRBV13 15 CASSLLGGGFSEQFF TGTGCCAGCAGCTTACTGGGAGGGGGATTCAGTGAGCAGTTCTTC
NA NA TRBJ2-7 TRBV3-1 15 CASSQERRGYNEQYF TGTGCCAGCAGCCAAGAGAGGAGGGGGTACAATGAGCAGTACTTC
NA NA TRBJ2-3 TRBV20-1 15 CSARTVSFSTDTQYF TGCAGTGCTAGGACAGTCAGCTTTAGCACAGATACGCAGTATTTT